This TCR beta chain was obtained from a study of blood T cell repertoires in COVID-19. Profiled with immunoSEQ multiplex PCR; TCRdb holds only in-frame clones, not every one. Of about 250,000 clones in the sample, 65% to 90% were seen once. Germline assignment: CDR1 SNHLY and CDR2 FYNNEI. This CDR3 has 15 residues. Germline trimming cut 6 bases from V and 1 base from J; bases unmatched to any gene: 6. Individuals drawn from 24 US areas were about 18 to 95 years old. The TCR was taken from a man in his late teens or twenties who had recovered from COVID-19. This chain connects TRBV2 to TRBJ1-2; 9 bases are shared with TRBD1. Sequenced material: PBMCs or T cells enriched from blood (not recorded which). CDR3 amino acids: CASRLGTGFNYGYTF. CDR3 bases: TGTGCCAGCAGGTTGGGGACAGGGTTTAACTATGGCTACACCTTC.